The following is a T cell receptor beta chain sequence with its context. Its antigen is unknown. The data derive from a study of cytomegalovirus exposure and HLA in healthy donors. Notes on the study in general: An analysis was carried out at a later point. It showed that HLA-associated TCR beta chains were more clonally expanded than equally common non-associated chains. Roughly even sequencing depth across donors was the assumption behind the presence/absence analyses. Reportedly, cytomegalovirus status was diagnosed with high sensitivity and specificity.

The PCR was carried out with 60 Vbeta primers and 13 Jbeta primers. The data were produced by immunoSEQ multiplex PCR, yet TCRdb's version contains in-frame clones alone and is incomplete. The sample yields about 120,000 clones, 77% seen once. The CDR3 is 18 amino acids. The germline V gene has CDR1 SGDLS and CDR2 YYNGEE. Trimming removed 3 bases from V and 2 bases from J, with 20 bases in between. The TCR originated in a male donor in good health and CMV-seropositive. The chain is built from TRBV9 and TRBJ1-4, with a weak D call TRBD1 (5 bases). Material: PBMCs. This CDR3 reads CASSARGGRGLTNEKLFF. In DNA form, the CDR3 reads TGTGCCAGCAGCGCCCGCGGAGGGAGGGGTTTGACTAATGAAAAACTGTTTTTT.